A selection of T cell receptor beta chains follows, all from one sample in a study of T cells in Graves' hyperthyroidism and ophthalmopathy. MiXCR, applied by TCRdb to the multiplex PCR reads, yields one record per CDR3 protein. The sample holds about 300,000 distinct CDR3 sequences, approximately 18% seen once. The sequenced sample consisted of blood. Receptors were obtained from a man aged 50 or older with Graves' ophthalmopathy. The conserved cysteine and the conserved F or W are not part of the CDR3 here. Clone size is given for some rows only: seen once, a few or many times, or a class if the clone is expanded.

clone_size: few
j_call: TRBJ2-3
v_call: TRBV6-1
cdr3_aa: ATWWTGGTDTQY

clone_size: .
j_call: TRBJ2-7
v_call: TRBV7-9
cdr3_aa: ASSPKQYYEQY

clone_size: .
j_call: TRBJ1-2
v_call: TRBV6-1
cdr3_aa: ASGPMGGYT

clone_size: few
j_call: TRBJ2-5
v_call: TRBV6-1
cdr3_aa: ASSDWGASWETQY

clone_size: .
j_call: TRBJ2-1
v_call: TRBV4-2
cdr3_aa: ASSQESRTSGANEQF

clone_size: many
j_call: TRBJ2-7
v_call: TRBV3-1
cdr3_aa: ASSPRDRGSYEQY

clone_size: .
j_call: TRBJ2-7
v_call: TRBV19
cdr3_aa: ASSPKGVSYEQY

clone_size: few
j_call: TRBJ1-5
v_call: TRBV6-5
cdr3_aa: ASSYSTYQPQH

clone_size: .
j_call: TRBJ2-5
v_call: TRBV20-1
cdr3_aa: SARGPGQKGYQETQY

clone_size: many
j_call: TRBJ2-1
v_call: TRBV11-3
cdr3_aa: ASSLAGEGIRNEQF

clone_size: few
j_call: TRBJ2-1
v_call: TRBV10-2
cdr3_aa: ASSDAYNEQF

clone_size: .
j_call: TRBJ2-1
v_call: TRBV6-1
cdr3_aa: ASSRERVPHNERF

clone_size: .
j_call: TRBJ2-3
v_call: TRBV4-1
cdr3_aa: ASSSRNGDTQY

clone_size: .
j_call: TRBJ2-7
v_call: TRBV7-8
cdr3_aa: ASSLAQSGSSYEQY

clone_size: .
j_call: TRBJ2-6
v_call: TRBV15
cdr3_aa: ATSATRGGTISGANVLT

clone_size: .
j_call: TRBJ1-1
v_call: TRBV9
cdr3_aa: ASSESPRNTEAF

clone_size: few
j_call: TRBJ2-6
v_call: TRBV7-9
cdr3_aa: ASSPPDRAVLT

clone_size: .
j_call: TRBJ1-2
v_call: TRBV6-1
cdr3_aa: ASRKDRPAYGYT

clone_size: many
j_call: TRBJ2-7
v_call: TRBV12-3/TRBV12-4
cdr3_aa: ASGPSGRSSYEQY

clone_size: few
j_call: TRBJ1-5
v_call: TRBV6-1
cdr3_aa: ASSAIGGSGNQPQH